Below are 10 T cell receptor beta chains sequenced from a single sample in a study of blood T cell repertoires in COVID-19. TCRdb keeps only in-frame clones here, not all; method: immunoSEQ multiplex PCR. The sample has roughly 80,000 clones, roughly nine tenths seen once. The sequencing sample was made of peripheral blood. These receptor sequences come from a woman between 50 and 59 years old in a cohort sampled during active COVID-19.

Note on this clone: Other nucleotide sequences from this sample produce the same CDR3. The chain has TRBV6-6 and TRBJ2-5, with a weak D call TRBD1 (6 bases). Trimming stripped 6 bases from V and 2 bases from J, with 10 bases between. Per germline, CDR1 MNHNY and CDR2 SVGAGI (reference sequence). This CDR3 has 13 residues. The CDR3 protein is CASSSGQQETQYF. The CDR3 DNA follows: TGTGCCAGCAGCTCGGGACAACAAGAGACCCAGTACTTC.

The gene calls are TRBV19 and TRBJ2-5; the D gene is possibly TRBD1 (5 bases). Germline CDR1 LNHDA, CDR2 SQIVND (reference sequence). V dropped 7 bases and J dropped 2 bases, with 5 bases sitting between them. The CDR3 length is 11 residues. CDR3 bases: TGTGCCAGTAAGGGGCAAGAGACCCAGTACTTC. Translating gives CASKGQETQYF.

V usage is TRBV4-1 and J usage is TRBJ2-2; D perhaps matches TRBD1 (6 bases). CDR1 is MGHRA and CDR2 is YSYEKL in the germline V gene. Trimming stripped 3 bases from V and 4 bases from J, with 12 bases between. CDR3 size: 15 residues. CDR3 region: CASSHPQGSTGELFF. The CDR3 bases are TGCGCCAGCAGCCACCCCCAGGGGTCCACCGGGGAGCTGTTTTTT.

This sequence joins TRBV7-9 and TRBJ1-1; D unclear. Germline CDR1 and CDR2: SEHNR and FQNEAQ (reference sequence). This CDR3 is 16 amino acids long. V was pared by 1 base and J by 4 bases, with 16 bases between. The CDR3 reads CASSLGRWGEVTEAFF. The CDR3 DNA reads TGTGCCAGCAGCTTAGGGAGGTGGGGAGAGGTCACTGAAGCTTTCTTT.

The CDR3 nucleotides read TGTGCCAGCAGTTACTCGAGTATGGGGGGGCCATATGGCTACACCTTC. The encoded protein is CASSYSSMGGPYGYTF. This rearrangement joins TRBV6-2 or TRBV6-3 to TRBJ1-2; tentatively, D is TRBD1 (6 bases). The length of the CDR3 is 16 residues. V gave up 0 bases and J gave up 5 bases, with 16 bases separating them. From germline, CDR1 is MNHEY and CDR2 SVGEGT.

About this clone: One junction end disagrees with the germline gene, perhaps due to a read error. The V call is TRBV9, the J call TRBJ2-3; TRBD2 is a possible D gene (6 bases). Looked up from germline, CDR1 is SGDLS and CDR2 is YYNGEE. The CDR3 runs 15 residues. The CDR3 here is CASSVRPDYTNTQYF. CDR3 DNA sequence: TGTGCCAGCAGCGTCCGACCGGACTACACAAATACGCAGTATTTT.

The J gene is TRBJ2-3, the V gene TRBV7-3, with a weak D call TRBD1 (6 bases). The V and J ends lost 5 bases and 6 bases respectively, with 15 bases between them. CDR3 length: 14 amino acids. Germline lookup yields CDR1 SGHTA and CDR2 FQGTGA. CDR3 in amino acids: CASSLDRPPDTQYF. DNA for the CDR3: TGTGCCAGCAGCCTCGACAGGCCACCGGATACGCAGTATTTT.

The CDR3: CASSFTGGMEETQYF. The CDR3 coding sequence is TGCGCCAGCAGCTTTACGGGGGGGATGGAAGAGACCCAGTACTTC. The rearrangement links TRBV5-1 to TRBJ2-5; 8 nucleotides line up with TRBD2. J lost 3 bases, V lost 2 bases, and 6 bases had no gene match. CDR3 length: 15 residues. Looked up from germline, CDR1 is SGHRS and CDR2 is YFSETQ. The full variable domain, in which reference TRBV5-1 and TRBJ2-5 provide the parts outside the CDR3, is KAGVTQTPRYLIKTRGQQVTLSCSPISGHRSVSWYQQTPGQGLQFLFEYFSETQRNKGNFPGRFSGRQFSNSRSEMNVSTLELGDSALYLCASSFTGGMEETQYFGPGTRLLVL.

This chain connects TRBV7-2 to TRBJ1-2; 7 bases fit TRBD1. Trimming took 7 bases from V and 4 from J; bases not matched to a gene: 6. Germline V gene sequence: CDR1 SGHTA, CDR2 FQGNSA. The CDR3 sequence is 13 residues long. The CDR3 region is CASTSQGIYGYTF. DNA of the CDR3: TGTGCCAGCACCTCACAGGGGATCTATGGCTACACCTTC.

The rearrangement joins TRBV9 to TRBJ2-7, with TRBD1 matching 10 bases. Losses at the gene ends were 3 bases for V and 10 bases for J; bases not matched to a gene: 10. This CDR3 region has 14 residues. Germline V gene data show CDR1 as SGDLS and CDR2 as YYNGEE. CDR3 DNA sequence: TGTGCCAGCAGCGCCCGGGGGACAGGGGATTTTCAGTACTTC. This translates into CASSARGTGDFQYF.